This T cell receptor beta chain was recorded in a study of blood T cells in healthy people across ages (dated by TCRdb to 2013 to 2016). General notes on the study: In model experiments, roughly one uniquely barcoded TCR beta cDNA molecule per two T cells was captured by template switching. Age-related changes in TCR beta repertoire diversity were measured in the study by deep sequencing normalized with unique cDNA molecular identifiers. The donors were divided into four age groups: young (average roughly 15 years), middle-aged (approximately 42), aged (62) and long-lived (nearly 85). Two additional independent replicas of 1 million unique cDNA reads from the same blood draw were analyzed for two donors (one aged 18 to 29 and one aged 80 or older). General findings and caveats noted by the study authors: Because profiling used bulk unsorted PBMCs, naive and antigen-experienced compartments could not be compared conclusively. Compared with the aged group, the long-lived group had more naive CD4+ T cells, fewer expanded clones and increased TCR diversity, a pattern suggesting age selection. As age increased, observed TCR beta diversity per million T cells dropped in a roughly linear way, and a significant reduction was already evident by age 40. The CMV infection status of donors was not known, potentially confounding age-related changes in expanded clonotypes. Estimates of total diversity from one million sequenced T cells were regarded as lower bounds and underestimates. The percentage of naive T cells measured by flow cytometry correlated strongly with observed TCR beta diversity.

About this clonotype: What this receptor recognizes is not known. Base qualities were left out, and no much larger clone turns up one base away.

CDR1 and CDR2 are read off the germline V gene as SQVTM and ANQGSEA. V sheds 4 bases and J sheds 3 bases, leaving 15 bases between their ends. The CDR3 covers 14 residues, taking in both the cysteine and the phenylalanine. Solely the CDR3 DNA is kept, with 42 bases framed from the first base. Systemically healthy Caucasian individuals from Russia, 39 in total and aged about 6 to 95 years, were included as donors. Approximately 9.3 milliliters of peripheral blood were drawn from each donor into EDTA-treated Vacutainer tubes. Ficoll-Paque density-gradient centrifugation was used to isolate PBMCs, with at least 7 million per sample. Total RNA, at least 6 micrograms per sample, was extracted from PBMCs with Trizol reagent. For every donor, an aliquot of PBMCs went through flow cytometry to measure the percentages of naive CD45RAhigh/CD27high T cells. Libraries were constructed by 5' RACE. Sequenced on an Illumina HiSeq 2500. A second roughly 7 to 11 cycle PCR used a sample-barcoded 5' primer and a J-beta primer mix. A unique molecular identifier was introduced onto each TCR beta cDNA molecule by a template-switch 5' adaptor carrying 12 random nucleotides. Each sample yielded at least 3 million CDR3-containing paired-end reads. First-strand cDNA was synthesized from all RNA with the Mint cDNA synthesis kit, primed by a TRBC-specific oligonucleotide. Following uracil-DNA glycosylase treatment, all cDNA underwent a first 18-cycle PCR with the universal primers M1SS and BC2_uni_R. The authors' pipeline ran thus. Normalization of each sample was performed by random selection of 1 million high-quality reads, each carrying a distinct molecular identifier. Instead of being binned into consensus sequences, reads that shared molecular identifiers were thrown out. MiTCR, with a Q25 quality threshold and the strictest error-elimination algorithm, was used for CDR3 identification, clonotype clustering and error correction. Lower-bound total TCR beta diversity was estimated with a nonparametric unseen species model using Euler transformation. In TCRdb, the public reads were trimmed at Q25 with fastp and aligned with MiXCR, with productive beta chains retained. Each CDR3 protein gets just one entry, which takes the most common genes and DNA from the rows behind it. These V and J calls rely on TCRdb rather than the paper's analysis. The sample data list about 930,000 distinct CDR3 sequences, and 25% to 35% of these were observed just once. The ten largest make up approximately 10% of the sample.

The same specimen was also included in a second study, on T cells of mothers and their children. As that second study puts it: Nine systemically healthy Caucasian individuals served as donors, namely three mothers together with their six children. cDNA synthesis used all of the extracted RNA, with roughly 1.5 ug of RNA in each 15 ul reaction. Sample barcodes and 2-4 random nucleotides were added via the M1S primer in the second PCR. Over 8 million TCR beta CDR3 reads came from each mother, compared with roughly 2.8 million reads from each child. In both related and unrelated pairs, thymic selection shapes the output of TCR recombination in a similar way, with inherited differences having only a minor effect. Normalized repertoire overlap was always slightly but never significantly higher in related than unrelated mother-child pairs. No persistent microchimeric T cell clones were detected, at a sensitivity of about 100 clones per million clonotypes. The study used deep NGS to compare TCR beta repertoires of mothers and children, seeking features distinguishing related mother-child pairs from unrelated individuals. On average, the children were about 12 +/- 4 years old, while the mothers were approximately 41 +/- 4 years old. After adapter ligation was performed with NEBNext reagents, the libraries were sequenced on an Illumina HiSeq 2000 with 100+100 nt paired-end reads. Mother and child libraries were prepared a month apart and sequenced in separate runs to prevent cross-contamination. Each donor had between roughly 500,000 and 2,100,000 distinct TCR beta clonotypes identified. Naive TCR beta clonotypes were estimated from low-frequency clonotypes matched to each donor's FACS-determined naive share, without sorting.

The TCR originated in a woman aged 40 to 49 in good health. This chain is built from TRBV29-1 and TRBJ1-2; a tentative D call is TRBD1 (5 bases match). The specimen sequenced was blood. The CDR3: CSVGSREMYYGYTF. The bases read TGCAGCGTTGGATCCAGGGAGATGTACTATGGCTACACCTTC.